This T cell receptor (beta chain) is from a study of blood T cell repertoires in COVID-19. Study information: Whether acute or convalescent, the COVID-19 samples came from the United States, Italy and Spain. The cDNA or gDNA used as material had been derived from T cells, B-cell-depleted T cells, or PBMCs.

Losses at the gene ends were 5 bases for V and 6 bases for J; bases not matched to a gene: 7. This CDR3 region has 14 residues. CDR1 is LGHNA, CDR2 YSLEER, per germline. Original data processing: From reference gene primer amplification, estimates of nucleated cell counts were derived. The method was immunoSEQ multiplex PCR; TCRdb's version includes in-frame clones alone and lacks a portion of them. V and J calls and clone size are those listed in that table; D and trimming were worked out from the DNA. The table has some 150,000 clones, 75% to 85% seen once; the top ten hold 10% to 15%. This chain links TRBV4-3 with TRBJ1-5; 7 nucleotides line up with TRBD1. The TCR originated in a man aged 55 to 70 with active or convalescent COVID-19. The specimen was peripheral blood. The CDR3 nucleotides are TGCGCCAGCAGCACCCGGACAGGAGCTCAGCCCCAGCATTTT. It codes for CASSTRTGAQPQHF.